The sequence of this T cell receptor (beta chain) was determined in a study of Tregs in tolerant kidney transplant recipients. The protocol was immunoSEQ multiplex PCR, while the TCRdb copy is restricted to in-frame clones and leaves out a portion. The repertoire holds about 120,000 clones, 85% to 95% seen once, with more than 0.5% in the top ten. This clonotype originated in a human donor in good health. The sequenced sample consisted of CD4+ T cells from blood.

The CDR3 DNA sequence: TGTGCCAGCAGTTACTTTCAGGGGACGGAGGAGCAGTACTTC. This sequence encodes CASSYFQGTEEQYF. The genes are TRBV6-6 and TRBJ2-7, with TRBD1 as a possible D gene (6 bases). The ends were cut back, 1 base at V and 7 bases at J, with 14 bases in the middle. This CDR3 comprises 14 residues. The germline gives CDR1 MNHNY, CDR2 SVGAGI (reference sequence).